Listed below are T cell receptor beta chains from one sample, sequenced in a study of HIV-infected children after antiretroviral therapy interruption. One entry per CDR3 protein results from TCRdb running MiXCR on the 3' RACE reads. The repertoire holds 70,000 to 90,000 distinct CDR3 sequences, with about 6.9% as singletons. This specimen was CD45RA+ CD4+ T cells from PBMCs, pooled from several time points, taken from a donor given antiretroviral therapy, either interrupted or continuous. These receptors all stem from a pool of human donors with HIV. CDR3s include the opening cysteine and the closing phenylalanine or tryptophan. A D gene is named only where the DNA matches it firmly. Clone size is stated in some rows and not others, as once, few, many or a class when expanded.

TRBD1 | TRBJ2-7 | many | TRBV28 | CASSLLDRRYEQYF | TGTGCCAGCAGTTTATTGGACAGGCGTTACGAGCAGTACTTC
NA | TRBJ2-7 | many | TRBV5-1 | CASSLEGRSEQYF | TGCGCCAGCAGCTTGGAGGGGAGGAGCGAGCAGTACTTC
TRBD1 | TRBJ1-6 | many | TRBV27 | CASSLKTGSSPLHF | TGTGCCAGCAGTTTAAAGACAGGGTCTTCACCCCTCCACTTT
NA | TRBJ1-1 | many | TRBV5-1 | CATKKDMNTEAFF | TGCGCCACTAAGAAGGATATGAACACTGAAGCTTTCTTT
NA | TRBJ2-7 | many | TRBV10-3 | CAISEGSPYEQYF | TGTGCCATCAGTGAGGGATCGCCCTACGAGCAGTACTTC
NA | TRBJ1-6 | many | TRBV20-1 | CSASAGTNSYNSPLHF | TGCAGTGCTAGTGCCGGAACCAACTCCTATAATTCACCCCTCCACTTT
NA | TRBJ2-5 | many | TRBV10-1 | CASSERLAGLLGETQYF | TGCGCCAGCAGTGAACGGCTAGCCGGACTCTTAGGGGAGACCCAGTACTTC
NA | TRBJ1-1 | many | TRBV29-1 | CSARGQGGRNTEAFF | TGCAGCGCGCGTGGGCAGGGAGGAAGGAACACTGAAGCTTTCTTT
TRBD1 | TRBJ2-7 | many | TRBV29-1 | CSRNRGILKVCEQYF | TGCAGCCGCAACAGGGGAATTCTAAAGGTTTGCGAGCAGTACTTC
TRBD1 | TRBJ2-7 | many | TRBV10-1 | CASSEKRTGRPTEQYF | TGCGCCAGCAGTGAGAAACGGACAGGACGTCCTACGGAGCAGTACTTC
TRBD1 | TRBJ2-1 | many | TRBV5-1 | CASSRGQGYEQFF | TGCGCCAGCAGCAGGGGACAGGGCTATGAGCAGTTCTTC
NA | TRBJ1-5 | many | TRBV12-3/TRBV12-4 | CASSPSYSNNQPQHF | TGTGCCAGCAGCCCCAGCTACAGCAACAATCAGCCCCAGCATTTT
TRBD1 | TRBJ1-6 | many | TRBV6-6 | CASSYSQGRNNSPLHF | TGTGCCAGCAGTTACTCACAGGGGCGGAATAATTCACCCCTCCACTTT
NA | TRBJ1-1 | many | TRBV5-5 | CASSLGDEAFF | TGTGCCAGCAGCTTGGGTGACGAAGCTTTCTTT
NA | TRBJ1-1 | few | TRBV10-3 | CATQGYAEAFF | TGTGCCACCCAGGGTTATGCTGAAGCTTTCTTT
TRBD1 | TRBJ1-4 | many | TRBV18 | CASSPQDRGAEKLFF | TGTGCCAGCTCACCACAGGACAGGGGAGCCGAAAAACTGTTTTTT
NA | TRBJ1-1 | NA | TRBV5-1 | CASNKGPQNTEAFF | TGCGCCAGCAATAAAGGACCACAGAACACTGAAGCTTTCTTT
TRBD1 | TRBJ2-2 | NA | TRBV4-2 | CASSQGFGTGANTGELFF | TGTGCCAGCAGCCAAGGTTTTGGGACAGGGGCGAACACCGGGGAGCTGTTTTTT
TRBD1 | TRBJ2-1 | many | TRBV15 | CATTSGPDPTGGNEQFF | TGTGCCACCACCTCGGGGCCTGATCCGACAGGGGGGAATGAGCAGTTCTTC
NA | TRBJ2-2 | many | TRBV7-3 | CASSPGLANTGELFF | TGTGCCAGCAGCCCCGGGCTCGCGAACACCGGGGAGCTGTTTTTT
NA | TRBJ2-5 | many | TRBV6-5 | CASSYSIVGLETQYF | TGTGCCAGCAGTTACTCGATAGTTGGGTTGGAGACCCAGTACTTC
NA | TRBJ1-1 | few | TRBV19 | CASSISGQNTEAFF | TGTGCCAGTAGTATCTCTGGACAGAACACTGAAGCTTTCTTT
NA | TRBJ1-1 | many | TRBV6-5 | CASSTPRGGRTEAFF | TGTGCCAGCAGTACGCCCCGTGGGGGGAGAACTGAAGCTTTCTTT
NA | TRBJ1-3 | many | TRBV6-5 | CASSYHFGTTGNTIYF | TGTGCCAGCAGTTACCACTTCGGGACTACAGGAAACACCATATATTTT
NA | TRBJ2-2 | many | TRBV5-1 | CASSLGSTGNTGELFF | TGCGCCAGCAGCTTGGGTAGCACGGGAAACACCGGGGAGCTGTTTTTT
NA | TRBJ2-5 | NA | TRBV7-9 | CASSLSPGTYQETQYF | TGCGCCAGCAGCTTGTCGCCGGGAACTTACCAAGAGACCCAGTACTTC
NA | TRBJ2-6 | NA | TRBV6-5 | CASIGDLSYSGANVLTF | TGTGCCAGCATAGGGGACTTAAGTTACTCTGGGGCCAACGTCCTGACTTTC
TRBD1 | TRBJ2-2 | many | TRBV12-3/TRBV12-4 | CASSRGTGANTGELFF | TGTGCCAGCAGCCGGGGGACAGGGGCGAACACCGGGGAGCTGTTTTTT
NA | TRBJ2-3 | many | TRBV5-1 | CASSSQVMNTQYF | TGCGCCAGCAGCTCACAGGTGATGAATACGCAGTATTTT
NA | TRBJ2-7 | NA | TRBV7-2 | CASSLMSTEQYF | TGTGCCAGCAGCTTGATGTCAACCGAGCAGTACTTC
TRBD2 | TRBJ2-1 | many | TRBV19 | CASGTSGSVPEQFF | TGTGCCAGCGGGACTAGCGGGAGTGTTCCTGAGCAGTTCTTC
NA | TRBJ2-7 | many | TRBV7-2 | CASTTGTNPYEQYF | TGTGCCAGCACCACCGGGACAAACCCCTACGAGCAGTACTTC
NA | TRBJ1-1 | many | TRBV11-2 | CASSQAGPEAFF | TGTGCCAGCAGCCAGGCTGGCCCTGAAGCTTTCTTT
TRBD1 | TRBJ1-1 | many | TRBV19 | CASIEGAFPSTEAFF | TGTGCCAGTATAGAGGGGGCGTTTCCAAGCACTGAAGCTTTCTTT
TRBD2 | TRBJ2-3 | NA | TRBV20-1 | CSAPKRASGLTDTQYF | TGCAGTGCTCCCAAGCGGGCTAGCGGATTAACAGATACGCAGTATTTT
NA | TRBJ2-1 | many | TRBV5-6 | CASSTYGFFSTLLYNEQFF | TGTGCCAGCAGCACCTATGGTTTTTTTTCGACCCTACTATACAATGAGCAGTTCTTC
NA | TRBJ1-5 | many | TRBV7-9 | CASSFGTGQPQHF | TGTGCCAGCAGCTTTGGGACCGGCCAGCCCCAGCATTTT
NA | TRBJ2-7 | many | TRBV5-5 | CASSLAPGDSYEQYF | TGTGCCAGCAGCTTGGCGCCAGGGGATTCTTACGAGCAGTACTTC
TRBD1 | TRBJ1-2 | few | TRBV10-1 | CASAFPTGRNLNGYTF | TGCGCCAGCGCCTTCCCGACAGGGCGGAATCTTAATGGCTACACCTTC
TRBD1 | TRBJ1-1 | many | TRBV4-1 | CASSQEGAGGGTEAFF | TGCGCCAGCAGCCAAGAGGGGGCAGGGGGGGGCACTGAAGCTTTCTTT
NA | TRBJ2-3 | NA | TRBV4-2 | CASSQGLAVADTQYF | TGTGCCAGCAGCCAAGGGCTAGCCGTGGCGGATACGCAGTATTTT
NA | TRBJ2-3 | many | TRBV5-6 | CASSLGGSWSTDTQYF | TGTGCCAGCAGCTTGGGGGGGTCTTGGAGCACAGATACGCAGTATTTT
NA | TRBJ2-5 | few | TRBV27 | CASSAYYRENQETQYF | TGTGCCAGCAGTGCCTACTACAGGGAAAACCAAGAGACCCAGTACTTC
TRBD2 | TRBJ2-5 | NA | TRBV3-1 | CASSGVGGGTQYF | TGTGCCAGCAGCGGGGTCGGGGGGGGGACCCAGTACTTC
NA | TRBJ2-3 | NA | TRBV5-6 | CASSLDPTGTDTQYF | TGTGCCAGCAGCTTGGACCCGACAGGCACAGATACGCAGTATTTT
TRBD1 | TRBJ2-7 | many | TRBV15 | CATSRDWDRVHEQYF | TGTGCCACCAGCAGAGATTGGGACAGGGTCCACGAGCAGTACTTC
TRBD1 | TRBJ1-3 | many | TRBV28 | CASRFGTGGFSGNTIYF | TGTGCCAGCAGGTTCGGGACAGGGGGATTTTCTGGAAACACCATATATTTT
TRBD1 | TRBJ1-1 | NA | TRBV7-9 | CASSLAGGPTEAFF | TGTGCCAGCAGCTTAGCAGGGGGCCCCACTGAAGCTTTCTTT
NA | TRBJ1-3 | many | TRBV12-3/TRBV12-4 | CASSHETGAGNTIYF | TGTGCCAGCAGTCACGAGACAGGTGCTGGAAACACCATATATTTT